These 25 T cell receptor beta chains originate from one sample sequenced in a study of early T cells in non-severe SARS-CoV-2 infection. TCRdb re-called the 5' RACE reads with MiXCR, one entry per CDR3 protein. Found here are about 98,000 distinct CDR3 sequences, approximately 14% of them singletons; the top ten hold about 5.7%. Sequencing input: whole blood. The source of these receptors is an adult who was a healthcare worker with PCR-confirmed SARS-CoV-2 infection or an uninfected control (not recorded which).

The CDR3 region is CASSAGPGLAAGGDNEQFF. CDR3 nucleotide sequence: TGCGCCAGCAGTGCAGGGCCCGGACTAGCGGCTGGGGGGGACAATGAGCAGTTCTTC. The chain links TRBV10-1 to TRBJ2-1, with TRBD2 identical over 10 bases. The CDR3 has 19 amino acids. The germline CDR1 and CDR2 sequences are WNHNN and SYGVQD (reference sequence). The junction had 17 bases not matched to a gene; V was cut back by 4 bases and J by 5 bases.

This chain uses TRBV12-3 or TRBV12-4 with TRBJ2-7, with 10 bases aligning to TRBD1. The CDR3 has 14 residues. V shed 5 bases, J shed 7 bases, and the junction held 8 bases outside the gene matches. The CDR3 reads CASSAQGQGREQYF. CDR3 DNA sequence: TGTGCCAGCAGTGCCCAGGGACAGGGGCGAGAGCAGTACTTC.

This clonotype appeared many times. V usage is TRBV12-3 or TRBV12-4 and J usage is TRBJ2-2; 9 nucleotides match TRBD2. The J segment lost 8 bases and the V segment lost 6 bases, leaving 10 bases of the junction unmatched. The CDR3 runs to 15 residues. Here the CDR3 DNA reads TGTGCCAGCAGCACAACCAGCGGGAGGCTGGGGGAGCTGTTTTTT. Translated: CASSTTSGRLGELFF.

This clonotype was counted at least ten times. The gene calls are TRBV12-3 or TRBV12-4 and TRBJ1-1; D possibly corresponds to TRBD1 (6 bases). V shed 5 bases and J shed 1 base, with 14 bases lying between them. This CDR3 is 15 amino acids long. The CDR3 region is CASSPQQGRNTEAFF. In nucleotides, the CDR3 is TGTGCCAGCAGTCCACAACAGGGAAGGAACACTGAAGCTTTCTTT.

This chain uses TRBV5-5 with TRBJ1-5; D gene unclear. The CDR3 runs to 14 residues. Germline CDR1 reads SGHKS; CDR2 reads YYEKEE (reference sequence). V was clipped by 0 bases and J by 11 bases, with 15 bases between them. The CDR3 loop is CASSLDSPTGSQHF. The DNA for the CDR3 is TGTGCCAGCAGCTTGGACAGTCCCACCGGGTCCCAGCATTTT. Combining the CDR3 with reference TRBV5-5 and TRBJ1-5 gives the whole variable domain DAGVTQSPTHLIKTRGQQVTLRCSPISGHKSVSWYQQVLGQGPQFIFQYYEKEERGRGNFPDRFSARQFPNYSSELNVNALLLGDSALYLCASSLDSPTGSQHFGDGTRLSIL.

This clonotype was recorded a few times. The rearrangement links TRBV12-3 or TRBV12-4 to TRBJ2-3; 8 positions agree with TRBD1. V was pared by 3 bases and J by 2 bases, with 4 bases of the junction left unmatched. CDR3 length: 15 residues. The CDR3 sequence is CASSLRDRHTDTQYF. As DNA, the CDR3 is TGTGCCAGCAGTTTGCGGGACAGGCACACAGATACGCAGTATTTT.

CDR3: CACSGQNNSPLHF. DNA of the CDR3: TGTGCCTGCTCCGGACAGAATAATTCACCCCTCCACTTT. The J gene is TRBJ1-6, the V gene TRBV10-3; the D gene is possibly TRBD1 (6 bases). This CDR3 spans 13 amino acids. Looked up from germline, CDR1 is ENHRY and CDR2 is SYGVKD. Trimming left V 11 bases short and J 5 bases short, with 13 bases between.

This clonotype was found many times. The rearrangement joins TRBV20-1 to TRBJ1-5; 7 bases fit TRBD1. The CDR3 extends over 16 amino acids. Germline V gene sequence: CDR1 DFQATT, CDR2 SNEGSKA (reference sequence). Trimming took 5 bases from V and 0 from J; bases not matched to a gene: 10. The CDR3 DNA reads TGCAGTGCTGCCCCTCCCAGGGGGAATAGCAATCAGCCCCAGCATTTT. This sequence encodes CSAAPPRGNSNQPQHF.

This clonotype was picked up many times. The chain carries TRBV11-1 and TRBJ1-1; D is possibly TRBD1 (6 bases). This CDR3 is built from 13 residues. CDR1 SGHAT and CDR2 FQDESV come from the germline V gene (reference sequence). Deletions cut 4 bases from V and 4 bases from J, with 10 bases between. This CDR3 is CASSSYRATEAFF. CDR3 DNA sequence: TGTGCCAGCAGCTCCTACAGGGCCACTGAAGCTTTCTTT.

This clonotype has just a few counts. The chain combines TRBV11-2 with TRBJ2-1; D might be TRBD2 (5 bases). The V and J ends lost 2 bases and 7 bases respectively, with 15 bases between them. Germline V gene lookup returns CDR1 SGHAT and CDR2 FQNNGV. This CDR3 has 15 residues. CDR3 loop: CASSLSRAWLNEQFF. The CDR3 DNA reads as TGTGCCAGCAGCTTATCGAGGGCCTGGCTTAATGAGCAGTTCTTC.

This clonotype was counted only a few times. This sequence joins TRBV9 and TRBJ2-1; 9 positions match TRBD2. V shed 0 bases, J shed 9 bases, and the junction held 10 bases outside the gene matches. Germline CDR1 is SGDLS and CDR2 is YYNGEE. The CDR3 consists of 16 residues. CDR3 nucleotide sequence: TGTGCCAGCAGCGTAGGAGGGGCTAGCGGGATACTTGAGCAGTTCTTC. It yields the protein CASSVGGASGILEQFF.

This clonotype was detected only a few times. The junction departs from the called germline gene at one end, perhaps through a read error. The rearrangement links TRBV5-1 to TRBJ2-3, with TRBD2 matching over 8 bases. The CDR3 is 16 amino acids. Germline V gives CDR1 SGHRS, CDR2 YFSETQ. The CDR3 reads CVSASPSGSPTDTQYF. CDR3 nucleotide sequence: TGCGTCAGCGCCTCCCCGAGCGGGAGCCCCACAGATACGCAGTATTTT. The full variable domain, in which reference TRBV5-1 and TRBJ2-3 provide the parts outside the CDR3, is KAGVTQTPRYLIKTRGQQVTLSCSPISGHRSVSWYQQTPGQGLQFLFEYFSETQRNKGNFPGRFSGRQFSNSRSEMNVSTLELGDSALYLCVSASPSGSPTDTQYFGPGTRLTVL.

Many counts were recorded for this clonotype. This chain links TRBV18 with TRBJ2-3; 9 nucleotides match TRBD2. From germline, CDR1 is KGHSH and CDR2 LQKENI. V was clipped by 0 bases and J by 4 bases; unmatched bases: 11. This CDR3 has 18 amino acids. CDR3: CASSPPYDAGGGADTQYF. In DNA, the CDR3 is TGTGCCAGCTCACCACCGTACGACGCGGGAGGGGGTGCAGATACGCAGTATTTT. The full variable domain, with the rest looked up from reference TRBV18 and TRBJ2-3, is NAGVMQNPRHLVRRRGQEARLRCSPMKGHSHVYWYRQLPEEGLKFMVYLQKENIIDESGMPKERFSAEFPKEGPSILRIQQVVRGDSAAYFCASSPPYDAGGGADTQYFGPGTRLTVL.

Points on this clonotype: One end of the junction is discordant with germline, which a read error may explain. The rearrangement joins TRBV27 to TRBJ2-1, with a tentative D call TRBD2 (5 bases). The CDR3 is 15 amino acids. Looked up from germline, CDR1 is MNHEY and CDR2 is SMNVEV (reference sequence). The CDR3, as DNA: TGTGCCAGCAGTTTAACCCAGCGGTCCTCCAATGAGCAGTTCTTC. Its protein is CASSLTQRSSNEQFF.

This chain links TRBV30 with TRBJ2-2; 7 nucleotides agree with TRBD2. The V gene's germline CDR1 is GTSNPN and CDR2 SVGIG (reference sequence). The trim removed 5 bases at V and 0 bases at J, leaving 3 bases unmatched. The CDR3 has 14 amino acids. The CDR3 nucleotides read TGTGCCTGGCTCGGACTAGCGAACACCGGGGAGCTGTTTTTT. Residues: CAWLGLANTGELFF.

Concerning this clonotype: With a much larger clone just one base away, this may be a read error. The chain joins TRBV12-3 or TRBV12-4 to TRBJ1-2; 7 bases are a match to TRBD1. The length of the CDR3 is 16 residues. The ends lost 4 bases at V and 7 bases at J; junction bases unmatched: 15. DNA of the CDR3: TGTGCCAGCAGTTCTCCTCAACAGGGGATGGACTGTGGCTACACCTTC. Translation: CASSSPQQGMDCGYTF.

This clonotype has at least ten counts. V gene TRBV7-2 combines with J gene TRBJ1-5; D gene unclear. CDR1 is SGHTA, CDR2 FQGNSA, per germline. The ends were cut back, 6 bases at V and 7 bases at J, with 13 bases in the middle. The CDR3 covers 13 residues. This CDR3 reads CASSLGYRQPQHF. DNA for the CDR3: TGTGCCAGCAGTTTGGGATATCGCCAGCCCCAGCATTTT.

In its sample, this clonotype was seen a few times. V gene TRBV20-1 combines with J gene TRBJ2-7, with 9 bases fitting TRBD2. CDR1 and CDR2 (germline): DFQATT, SNEGSKA (reference sequence). The ends lost 3 bases at V and 2 bases at J; junction bases unmatched: 8. The CDR3 has 15 amino acids. CDR3 nucleotides: TGCAGTGCTAGCAATCCGGCTAGCGGGGCCTACGAGCAGTACTTC. It yields the protein CSASNPASGAYEQYF.

This clonotype appeared a few times. The CDR3 DNA follows: TGTGCCAGCAGCTACGAGGCCGGTAGATTATACGAGCAGTACTTC. This translates into CASSYEAGRLYEQYF. This sequence joins TRBV7-2 and TRBJ2-7; D is uncertain. The CDR3 totals 15 residues. The germline V gene has CDR1 SGHTA and CDR2 FQGNSA. V lost 4 bases to trimming and J lost 4 bases, with 17 bases between them.

The genes are TRBV3-1 and TRBJ2-1; D remains ambiguous. The CDR3 sequence is 13 residues long. V gave up 2 bases and J gave up 4 bases, with 6 bases separating them. Germline values: CDR1 LGHDT, CDR2 YNNKEL (reference sequence). This CDR3 is CASSQSTYNEQFF. Written as DNA, the CDR3 is TGTGCCAGCAGCCAATCCACTTACAATGAGCAGTTCTTC.

This clonotype has ten or more counts. The CDR3 region has the DNA TGCGCCAGCAGCCAAGACCTAGGGACAGTGAGGGAAGTGGGTGGCTACACCTTC. Translating it yields CASSQDLGTVREVGGYTF. The chain joins TRBV4-3 to TRBJ1-2, with TRBD1 matching over 7 bases. CDR1 and CDR2 (germline): LGHNA, YSLEER. This CDR3 region has 18 residues. The V segment lost 0 bases and the J segment 7 bases; nucleotides outside the gene matches: 17.

A remark on this clonotype: A much larger clone sits a single nucleotide away, making a read error possible. The chain is built from TRBV24-1 and TRBJ2-1; 7 bases line up with TRBD1. Per the germline V gene, CDR1 is KGHDR and CDR2 is SFDVKD. The CDR3 is made up of 15 amino acids. The CDR3: CATSGPQTGFDEQLF. The CDR3 nucleotides read TGTGCCACCAGTGGTCCCCAGACAGGGTTCGATGAGCAGTTGTTC.

V usage is TRBV5-4 and J usage is TRBJ2-1, with a possible D match to TRBD2 (6 bases). The CDR3 covers 15 residues. Germline CDR1 is SGHNT and CDR2 is YYREEE (reference sequence). V was clipped by 4 bases and J by 5 bases, with 16 bases between them. CDR3 amino acids: CASSPLRDWHNEQFF. The CDR3 coding sequence is TGTGCCAGCAGCCCACTCCGGGACTGGCACAATGAGCAGTTCTTC.

This clonotype was seen only a few times. The chain employs TRBV12-3 or TRBV12-4 and TRBJ2-3; 7 bases fit TRBD2. The J segment lost 2 bases and the V segment lost 4 bases, leaving 6 bases of the junction unmatched. CDR3 length equals 15 residues. The CDR3 loop is CASSSWGLNTDTQYF. Here the CDR3 DNA reads TGTGCCAGCAGTTCGTGGGGACTAAACACAGATACGCAGTATTTT.

This clonotype was seen at least ten times. V gene TRBV29-1 combines with J gene TRBJ2-6; D unresolved. V lost 4 bases and J 1 base, leaving 5 bases between the germline ends. CDR3 length: 13 amino acids. CDR1 is SQVTM and CDR2 is ANQGSEA in the germline V gene. CDR3 nucleotides: TGCAGCGTTGCACAGTCTGGGGCCAACGTCCTGACTTTC. Translation: CSVAQSGANVLTF. Looking up the rest from reference TRBV29-1 and TRBJ2-6 gives the full variable domain: SAVISQKPSRDICQRGTSLTIQCQVDSQVTMMFWYRQQPGQSLTLIATANQGSEATYESGFVIDKFPISRPNLTFSTLTVSNMSPEDSSIYLCSVAQSGANVLTFGAGSRLTVL.